The T cell receptor (beta chain) described here comes from a study of glioma-infiltrating T cells. Using RNA template, CDR3s of TCR alpha and beta were amplified with iRepertoire arm-PCR. TCRdb passed the multiplex PCR reads through MiXCR, listing each CDR3 protein once. The sample includes approximately 110,000 distinct CDR3 sequences, approximately 26% of them seen just once. V gave up 4 bases and J gave up 4 bases; unmatched junction bases: 8. Germline CDR1 reads MGHDK; CDR2 reads SYGVNS. The CDR3 contains 16 residues. This clonotype was seen repeatedly, ten times or more. The sequenced sample consisted of glioma tissue, nonneoplastic brain tissue, or PBMCs (not recorded which). J is TRBJ2-1 and V is TRBV25-1; TRBD1 matches at 9 bases. The sequence was obtained from a human donor with low-grade glioma or glioblastoma, undergoing nonglioma brain surgery, or in good health (not recorded which). The CDR3 is CASSGPTGGIYNEQFF. The CDR3 DNA is TGTGCCAGCAGTGGTCCCACAGGGGGCATTTACAATGAGCAGTTCTTC.